A selection of T cell receptor beta chains follows, all from one sample in a study of immune evolution from preneoplasia to lung adenocarcinoma. Data came from immunoSEQ multiplex PCR; TCRdb stores just in-frame clones and leaves some out. The table records 6,000 to 6,500 clones, approximately 73% of them present only once. The material sequenced was FFPE lung adenocarcinoma in situ tissue. The receptors were sampled from a donor of 70 years or more with lung adenocarcinoma. Both conserved end residues are part of each CDR3. Each record gives: clone size, D gene, V gene, J gene, CDR3 protein, CDR3 DNA. The D gene is left open where the match is weak. Only part of the rows carry a size: once, few, many, or a class if the clone is expanded.

NA,NA,TRBV28,TRBJ2-2,CASSQRAGELFF,TGTGCCAGCAGCCAACGGGCCGGGGAGCTGTTTTTT
NA,NA,TRBV2,TRBJ2-1,CASSLYDTPNEQFF,TGTGCCAGCAGCCTCTACGACACCCCAAATGAGCAGTTCTTC
NA,NA,TRBV19,TRBJ2-7,CASSMQGRGNEQYF,TGTGCCAGTAGTATGCAGGGCCGTGGAAACGAGCAGTACTTC
NA,TRBD1,TRBV11-1,TRBJ2-5,CASSQDRGETQYF,TGTGCCAGCAGCCAGGACAGGGGCGAGACCCAGTACTTC
once,TRBD1,TRBV2,TRBJ1-4,CASSYRGNEKLFF,TGTGCCAGCAGTTACAGGGGAAATGAAAAACTGTTTTTT
few,NA,TRBV6-1,TRBJ1-3,CASSEYDLGGNTIYF,TGTGCCAGCAGTGAATACGACTTGGGTGGAAACACCATATATTTT
NA,NA,TRBV7-2,TRBJ2-3,CASSLGRGRDTDTQYF,TGTGCCAGCAGCTTAGGACGGGGGCGAGACACAGATACGCAGTATTTT
few,NA,TRBV19,TRBJ1-5,CASSLPGKASQHF,TGTGCCAGTAGTCTCCCAGGGAAGGCGTCCCAGCATTTT
NA,NA,TRBV11-2,TRBJ2-1,CASSPLAGEQFF,TGTGCCAGCAGCCCTTTGGCGGGCGAGCAGTTCTTC
once,NA,TRBV29-1,TRBJ2-5,CSVGQAGGTGETQYF,TGCAGCGTCGGCCAGGCAGGCGGTACCGGGGAGACCCAGTACTTC
NA,TRBD1,TRBV18,TRBJ1-6,CASSRQGANSPLHF,TGTGCCAGCTCACGACAGGGGGCGAATTCACCCCTCCACTTT
NA,NA,TRBV4-2,TRBJ1-3,CASSQGGTGADTIYF,TGTGCCAGCAGCCAGGGGGGAACTGGAGCGGACACCATATATTTT
NA,NA,TRBV10-3,TRBJ1-5,CAISLGGNQPQHF,TGTGCCATCAGTCTCGGCGGCAATCAGCCCCAGCATTTT
NA,NA,TRBV19,TRBJ2-1,CASSILSFNEQFF,TGTGCCAGTAGTATTCTATCGTTTAATGAGCAGTTCTTC
NA,NA,TRBV6-9,TRBJ2-2,CASWARVATGELFF,TGTGCCAGCTGGGCAAGGGTTGCCACCGGGGAGCTGTTTTTT
once,NA,TRBV2,TRBJ1-6,CASSERTGRGGSPLHF,TGTGCCAGCAGTGAACGAACGGGCAGGGGCGGTTCACCCCTCCACTTT
NA,NA,TRBV6-5,TRBJ1-2,CASSSPRDGPNYGYTF,TGTGCCAGCAGTTCCCCCCGAGATGGGCCTAACTATGGCTACACCTTC
NA,NA,TRBV4-1,TRBJ2-3,CASSQDRRSTDTQYF,TGCGCCAGCAGCCAAGATAGGCGGAGCACAGATACGCAGTATTTT
NA,NA,TRBV4-2,TRBJ1-4,CASSQADLRGPSQGRTNEKLFF,TGTGCCAGCAGCCAAGCAGATTTAAGGGGCCCATCCCAAGGAAGAACTAATGAAAAACTGTTTTTT
NA,TRBD2,TRBV6-5,TRBJ2-1,CASRGTSGSYEQFF,TGTGCCAGCAGGGGGACTAGCGGGAGCTATGAGCAGTTCTTC
NA,TRBD1,TRBV2,TRBJ2-5,CASRGTGGTGTQYF,TGTGCCAGCAGAGGGACAGGGGGCACGGGTACCCAGTACTTC
NA,NA,TRBV10-3,TRBJ1-1,CAIRPTANTEAFF,TGTGCCATCAGACCCACAGCGAACACTGAAGCTTTCTTT
NA,NA,TRBV7-9,TRBJ2-5,CASSLVPEQETQYF,TGTGCCAGCAGCTTAGTACCAGAACAAGAGACCCAGTACTTC
NA,NA,TRBV6-6,TRBJ2-2,CASSQGTLNTGELFF,TGTGCCAGCAGCCAAGGGACGCTTAACACCGGGGAGCTGTTTTTT
NA,NA,TRBV2,TRBJ2-5,CASRRTRGETQYF,TGTGCCAGCAGAAGGACACGAGGAGAGACCCAGTACTTC
NA,NA,TRBV6-5,TRBJ1-1,CATGRNTEAFF,TGTGCCACCGGACGGAACACTGAAGCTTTCTTT
NA,NA,TRBV20-1,TRBJ2-7,CSASISHEQYF,TGCAGTGCTAGTATTAGCCACGAGCAGTACTTC
NA,NA,TRBV7-2,TRBJ2-4,CASSSPYRQENIQYF,TGTGCCAGCAGCTCACCGTACAGACAGGAAAACATTCAGTACTTC
NA,NA,TRBV4-1,TRBJ1-2,CASSQLGPHYGYTF,TGCGCCAGCAGCCAATTGGGACCCCACTATGGCTACACCTTC
NA,NA,TRBV9,TRBJ2-5,CASSVEPSLLETQYF,TGTGCCAGCAGCGTAGAGCCCTCCCTACTAGAGACCCAGTACTTC
few,TRBD1,TRBV19,TRBJ1-5,CASSKGQGGQPQHF,TGTGCCAGTAGTAAAGGACAGGGTGGGCAGCCCCAGCATTTT
NA,NA,TRBV5-6,TRBJ2-2,CASSPRELFF,TGTGCCAGCAGCCCGCGGGAGCTGTTTTTT
few,NA,TRBV5-5,TRBJ1-5,CASSLEGGLGNQPQHF,TGTGCCAGCAGCTTGGAGGGGGGGCTAGGAAATCAGCCCCAGCATTTT
NA,TRBD2,TRBV7-8,TRBJ2-3,CASSFSGTISTDTQYF,TGTGCCAGCAGCTTCAGTGGGACTATAAGCACAGATACGCAGTATTTT
NA,NA,TRBV30,TRBJ1-2,CAWSRGRGNYGYTF,TGTGCCTGGAGCCGGGGGCGAGGCAACTATGGCTACACCTTC
NA,TRBD2,TRBV7-2,TRBJ2-5,CASSTRPSGAVYF,TGTGCCAGCAGCACCCGGCCTAGCGGGGCCGTGTACTTC
NA,NA,TRBV18,TRBJ2-2,CASSPTAGNTGELFF,TGTGCCAGCTCACCGACGGCAGGAAACACCGGGGAGCTGTTTTTT
few,TRBD1,TRBV5-1,TRBJ1-4,CASSSQGAYNEKLFF,TGCGCCAGCAGCTCACAGGGGGCCTATAATGAAAAACTGTTTTTT
NA,NA,TRBV7-9,TRBJ2-1,CASSLAPIATNEQFF,TGTGCCAGCAGCTTAGCGCCGATAGCTACCAATGAGCAGTTCTTC
NA,TRBD1,TRBV9,TRBJ2-3,CASSFYGTGGPDTQYF,TGTGCCAGCAGCTTTTACGGGACAGGTGGCCCAGATACGCAGTATTTT
NA,NA,TRBV28,TRBJ1-3,CASSFSARRSGNTIYF,TGTGCCAGCAGTTTTTCAGCCCGGCGGTCTGGAAACACCATATATTTT
NA,NA,TRBV19,TRBJ1-4,CASSTSLAGHEKLFF,TGTGCCAGTAGTACGTCACTAGCGGGACATGAAAAACTGTTTTTT
NA,NA,TRBV5-1,TRBJ2-3,CASSLGDTQYF,TGCGCCAGCAGCTTGGGGGATACGCAGTATTTT
NA,NA,TRBV18,TRBJ2-7,CASSPRFTSYEQYF,TGTGCCAGCTCACCACGATTTACCTCCTACGAGCAGTACTTC
NA,NA,TRBV6-5,TRBJ2-6,CASRWGSGANVLTF,TGTGCCAGCAGATGGGGATCTGGGGCCAACGTCCTGACTTTC
NA,TRBD1,TRBV29-1,TRBJ1-4,CSGGQHYEKLFF,TGCAGCGGGGGACAGCATTATGAAAAACTGTTTTTT
NA,TRBD1,TRBV13,TRBJ1-4,CASSMGTGRLEKLFF,TGTGCCAGCAGCATGGGGACAGGGCGGTTGGAAAAACTGTTTTTT
NA,TRBD2,TRBV5-4,TRBJ2-7,CASSLFLAGEGEQYF,TGTGCCAGCAGCTTGTTCCTAGCGGGAGAGGGCGAGCAGTACTTC
NA,NA,TRBV10-3,TRBJ2-2,CAISGGDSAAGELFF,TGTGCCATCAGTGGAGGAGACAGCGCGGCCGGGGAGCTGTTTTTT
NA,NA,TRBV28,TRBJ2-3,CASGEDTQYF,TGTGCCAGCGGGGAAGATACGCAGTATTTT
NA,NA,TRBV28,TRBJ2-7,CASSFSATGEADQYF,TGTGCCAGCAGTTTTTCTGCAACCGGGGAGGCAGACCAGTACTTC
NA,NA,TRBV9,TRBJ1-1,CASSPRHINTEAFF,TGTGCCAGCAGCCCCAGACACATAAACACTGAAGCTTTCTTT
NA,TRBD2,TRBV19,TRBJ2-1,CASTGAGGSSYNEQFF,TGTGCCAGTACCGGTGCGGGGGGGAGCTCCTACAATGAGCAGTTCTTC
NA,TRBD1,TRBV12-5,TRBJ2-1,CASGLVLGQGVNEQFF,TGTGCTAGTGGTTTGGTATTGGGACAGGGAGTCAATGAGCAGTTCTTC
few,NA,TRBV5-5,TRBJ2-5,CASSLEGEETQYF,TGTGCCAGCAGCTTGGAAGGAGAAGAGACCCAGTACTTC